Each of the 5 T cell receptor beta chains below was sequenced from the same sample in a study of beta chain features in type 1 diabetes. TCRB transcripts that were expressed got sequenced, as all of the isolated RNA had been reverse transcribed. The assay was immunoSEQ multiplex PCR, and TCRdb's table has in-frame clones only and misses some. The table lists 250,000 to 300,000 clones, approximately 8.1% of them singletons. The sequenced sample was central memory CD4+ T cells from blood. These receptors all stem from a woman aged 18-30 years in good health.

This clone was seen a few times. The CDR3 DNA follows: TGTGCCAGCAGGTCCTTAGAGACCCAGTACTTC. Its translation is CASRSLETQYF. The genes are TRBV2 and TRBJ2-5; no clear D. The CDR3 contains 11 residues. V was trimmed by 6 bases and J by 4 bases, leaving 6 bases between them. The germline gives CDR1 SNHLY, CDR2 FYNNEI.

CDR3 sequence: CASSLNRGYGYTF. The CDR3, as DNA: TGCGCCAGCAGCCTCAACAGGGGCTATGGCTACACCTTC. This rearrangement joins TRBV4-3 to TRBJ1-2, with TRBD1 identical over 7 bases. V lost 4 bases to trimming and J lost 4 bases; unmatched junction nucleotides: 3. The CDR3 extends over 13 amino acids. CDR1 and CDR2 from the germline V gene are LGHNA and YSLEER.

The V gene is TRBV5-1, the J gene TRBJ2-7; D is perhaps TRBD2 (5 bases). The V and J ends lost 4 bases and 3 bases respectively, with 11 bases between them. Germline V gene lookup returns CDR1 SGHRS and CDR2 YFSETQ. The CDR3 covers 13 residues. Written as DNA, the CDR3 is TGCGCCAGCAGCCCGACTAACAACTACGAGCAGTACTTC. It codes for CASSPTNNYEQYF.

CDR3 sequence: CASSGHITGVTGELFF. CDR3 DNA: TGTGCCAGCAGTGGACACATTACAGGGGTCACCGGGGAGCTGTTTTTT. V is TRBV2 and J is TRBJ2-2, with 7 positions matching TRBD1. CDR1 and CDR2 (germline): SNHLY, FYNNEI. V dropped 4 bases and J dropped 4; count of bases not matched to a gene: 9. There are 16 residues in the CDR3. Supplemented by reference TRBV2 and TRBJ2-2, the full variable domain reads EPEVTQTPSHQVTQMGQEVILRCVPISNHLYFYWYRQILGQKVEFLVSFYNNEISEKSEIFDDQFSVERPDGSNFTLKIRSTKLEDSAMYFCASSGHITGVTGELFFGEGSRLTVL.

This clone was observed at least ten times. J is TRBJ1-5 and V is TRBV19, with D possibly TRBD1 on 5 matching bases. CDR3 length: 16 residues. V lost 4 bases, J lost 3 bases, and 16 bases lay in between. Germline CDR1 LNHDA, CDR2 SQIVND (reference sequence). The CDR3 loop reads CASSRGDEVYNQPQHF. In nucleotides, the CDR3 is TGTGCCAGTAGTAGGGGGGACGAGGTATACAATCAGCCCCAGCATTTT.